The next 19 T cell receptor beta chains were all read from a single sample in a study of cytomegalovirus exposure and HLA in healthy donors. The primer mix had 60 Vbeta and 13 Jbeta primers. Measured with immunoSEQ multiplex PCR; TCRdb has only the in-frame clones, and not every one. In the table there are 90,000 to 130,000 clones, 65% to 80% of which are singletons. Sequencing input: PBMCs. These TCRs come from a man aged 25-45 years in good health and CMV-seropositive.

This clone was picked up a small number of times. The chain is built from TRBV29-1 and TRBJ1-3, with TRBD1 matching 10 bases. V was clipped by 7 bases and J by 4 bases; unmatched bases: 4. The CDR3 runs 13 residues. Germline V gene data show CDR1 as SQVTM and CDR2 as ANQGSEA. DNA for the CDR3: TGCAGCGCCCAGACAGGGGGCGGAAACACCATATATTTT. Protein product: CSAQTGGGNTIYF.

The table lists this clone with a few counts. J is TRBJ1-1 and V is TRBV7-9, with a weak D call TRBD1 (6 bases). Germline assignment: CDR1 SEHNR and CDR2 FQNEAQ (reference sequence). Trimming removed 6 bases at V and 1 base at J, with 24 bases between. The CDR3 spans 18 residues. Here the CDR3 reads CASREDIGGSRRNTEAFF. CDR3 coding DNA: TGTGCCAGCAGGGAGGACATTGGGGGCTCGAGAAGGAACACTGAAGCTTTCTTT. Full variable domain (outside the CDR3, taken from reference TRBV7-9 and TRBJ1-1): DTGVSQNPRHKITKRGQNVTFRCDPISEHNRLYWYRQTLGQGPEFLTYFQNEAQLEKSRLLSDRFSAERPKGSFSTLEIQRTEQGDSAMYLCASREDIGGSRRNTEAFFGQGTRLTVV.

This clone occurred once. The V call is TRBV19, the J call TRBJ1-5; 7 bases are a match to TRBD1. V lost 5 bases, J lost 0 bases, and 10 bases stayed unmatched. Germline V gives CDR1 LNHDA, CDR2 SQIVND (reference sequence). The CDR3 has 17 amino acids. The CDR3 protein is CASSLSRDRYSNQPQHF. Written as DNA, the CDR3 is TGTGCCAGTAGTCTCTCCCGGGACAGATATAGCAATCAGCCCCAGCATTTT.

The chain carries TRBV10-3 and TRBJ1-2, with 10 positions matching TRBD1. Germline-derived CDR1 and CDR2 are ENHRY and SYGVKD. The CDR3 has 15 residues. V dropped 3 bases and J dropped 4; count of bases not matched to a gene: 5. CDR3 loop: CAISEGDRGSYGYTF. The CDR3 DNA reads as TGTGCCATCAGTGAAGGGGACAGGGGATCCTATGGCTACACCTTC.

The chain combines TRBV7-9 with TRBJ2-5; D possibly corresponds to TRBD2 (5 bases). There are 15 residues in the CDR3. CDR1 and CDR2 (germline): SEHNR, FQNEAQ (reference sequence). The germline V and J ends were trimmed by 4 bases and 4 bases, with 16 bases remaining between them. CDR3 protein: CASSSITGIGETQYF. The DNA of the CDR3 is TGTGCCAGCAGCTCCATTACCGGGATAGGAGAGACCCAGTACTTC.

The chain carries TRBV9 and TRBJ2-3; 8 bases agree with TRBD2. Germline lookup yields CDR1 SGDLS and CDR2 YYNGEE. J lost 5 bases, V lost 0 bases, and 8 bases had no gene match. The CDR3 runs to 16 residues. CDR3 nucleotide sequence: TGTGCCAGCAGCGTAGGGGCGGGGGGCCTTGAAGATACGCAGTATTTT. Translation: CASSVGAGGLEDTQYF.

This rearrangement joins TRBV28 to TRBJ2-7; 9 bases are shared with TRBD1. This CDR3 has 15 residues. V was clipped by 4 bases and J by 4 bases; unmatched bases: 8. Germline V lookup: CDR1 MDHEN, CDR2 SYDVKM. CDR3 region: CASSSPGQGGYEQYF. CDR3 in DNA: TGTGCCAGCAGTTCGCCGGGACAGGGTGGATACGAGCAGTACTTC. Full variable domain (outside the CDR3, taken from reference TRBV28 and TRBJ2-7): DVKVTQSSRYLVKRTGEKVFLECVQDMDHENMFWYRQDPGLGLRLIYFSYDVKMKEKGDIPEGYSVSREKKERFSLILESASTNQTSMYLCASSSPGQGGYEQYFGPGTRLTVT.

The V call is TRBV6-6, the J call TRBJ2-7; D gene ambiguous. The V end was cut by 1 base, the J end by 5 bases, with 6 bases between. Germline assignment: CDR1 MNHNY and CDR2 SVGAGI (reference sequence). The CDR3 is 12 residues long. CDR3 sequence reads: CASSYFRNEQYF. CDR3 coding DNA: TGTGCCAGCAGTTACTTCAGGAACGAGCAGTACTTC.

The chain has TRBV6-5 and TRBJ2-3; 11 nucleotides match TRBD2. The CDR3 loop spans 15 amino acids. V shed 5 bases and J 4 bases; nucleotides not matched to a gene: 5. CDR1 and CDR2 from the germline V gene are MNHEY and SVGAGI. CDR3 protein: CASSATSGGPDTQYF. The CDR3 bases are TGTGCCAGCAGTGCAACTAGCGGGGGACCAGATACGCAGTATTTT.

A note on this clone: At one end the junction does not follow the germline gene, possibly because of a read error. V usage is TRBV5-4 and J usage is TRBJ1-6, with 7 bases lining up with TRBD1. The CDR3 has 16 residues. The V gene's germline CDR1 is SGHNT and CDR2 YYREEE (reference sequence). The CDR3 region has the DNA TGTGCCAACAGCTTGGGGATGGACAGGATGAGATCACCCCTCCACTTT. Translating it yields CANSLGMDRMRSPLHF.

The chain employs TRBV9 and TRBJ1-2; the D is unclear. This CDR3 contains 14 residues. CDR1 is SGDLS, CDR2 YYNGEE, per germline. Trimming pared 0 bases from V and 4 bases from J, leaving 10 bases between. This CDR3 reads CASSVDGRGYGYTF. The CDR3 nucleotides are TGTGCCAGCAGCGTAGATGGGAGAGGCTATGGCTACACCTTC.

This clone was counted between two and nine times. The V gene is TRBV5-1, the J gene TRBJ2-7; the D is unclear. Germline V gives CDR1 SGHRS, CDR2 YFSETQ. CDR3 length: 14 residues. The germline V and J ends were trimmed by 0 bases and 5 bases, with 12 bases remaining between them. The CDR3: CASSLESIVHEQYF. In DNA, the CDR3 is TGCGCCAGCAGCTTGGAAAGTATAGTCCACGAGCAGTACTTC.

The rearrangement uses TRBV9 and TRBJ2-5; a weak D match, TRBD2 (6 bases). Germline CDR1 is SGDLS and CDR2 is YYNGEE. CDR3 length equals 14 residues. Trimming cost V 2 bases and J 5 bases, with 13 bases left between them. DNA of the CDR3: TGTGCCAGCAGCGTGGCGCGGGGTCGGGAGACCCAGTACTTC. This sequence encodes CASSVARGRETQYF.

This chain joins TRBV9 and TRBJ1-2; TRBD1 aligns across 10 bases. The junction had 9 bases not matched to a gene; V was cut back by 3 bases and J by 4 bases. CDR1 and CDR2 from the germline V gene are SGDLS and YYNGEE. The CDR3 sequence is 16 residues long. This CDR3 reads CASSETRDRGGYGYTF. The CDR3 DNA reads as TGTGCCAGCAGCGAGACCCGGGACAGGGGTGGCTATGGCTACACCTTC.

This clone was found a few times. This sequence joins TRBV5-6 and TRBJ1-5, with D possibly being TRBD1 (5 bases). CDR1 is SGHDT and CDR2 is YYEEEE in the germline V gene. The CDR3 consists of 18 residues. With 1 base removed from V and 5 bases from J, the gap between germline ends came to 22 bases. The CDR3 coding sequence is TGTGCCAGCAGCTTGAAGAGTGGCGTCAGGGTAAGGGATCAGCCCCAGCATTTT. Its translation is CASSLKSGVRVRDQPQHF.

The gene calls are TRBV19 and TRBJ1-5, with D unclear. Germline V gene data show CDR1 as LNHDA and CDR2 as SQIVND (reference sequence). This CDR3 spans 14 amino acids. V lost 2 bases to trimming and J lost 5 bases, with 10 bases between them. Written as DNA, the CDR3 is TGTGCCAGTAGTATAACTCACCTCGATCAGCCCCAGCATTTT. Protein: CASSITHLDQPQHF.

The V call is TRBV11-2, the J call TRBJ2-7; 7 nucleotides align to TRBD1. In germline, CDR1 is SGHAT, CDR2 FQNNGV. The V segment lost 5 bases and the J segment 9 bases; nucleotides outside the gene matches: 7. The CDR3 is made up of 12 amino acids. The CDR3 spells CASSPDRSGQYF. CDR3 nucleotide sequence: TGTGCCAGCAGCCCGGACAGGTCCGGGCAGTACTTC.

The chain has TRBV7-3 and TRBJ2-3, with TRBD1 as a possible D gene (6 bases). The germline V gene has CDR1 SGHTA and CDR2 FQGTGA. This CDR3 is built from 14 residues. Trimming took off 1 base at V and 3 bases at J, with 8 bases between the two ends. Here the CDR3 reads CASSLRGPTDTQYF. The CDR3 DNA is TGTGCCAGCAGCTTAAGGGGGCCAACAGATACGCAGTATTTT.

This chain links TRBV10-1 with TRBJ2-3, with 8 bases fitting TRBD1. Per the germline V gene, CDR1 is WNHNN and CDR2 is SYGVQD (reference sequence). V was clipped by 3 bases and J by 3 bases; unmatched bases: 11. The CDR3 loop spans 17 amino acids. DNA for the CDR3: TGCGCCAGCAGTGAAGGGGCAGGGGGCATCATGACAGATACGCAGTATTTT. This codes for CASSEGAGGIMTDTQYF.